The source of this T cell receptor beta chain is a study of T cells in localized non-small cell lung cancer. Findings and caveats of the study: Heterogeneity remains possible because sequencing was limited to only one tumor region. Among blood samples, higher T cell density accompanied longer overall survival. Researchers found a median approximately 57 of the top 100 tumor clones in adjacent lung. The highest T cell clonality was in uninvolved adjacent lung, above tumor.

For this clone: Its antigen is currently unknown. The missing conserved phenylalanine or tryptophan at the end of this CDR3 makes a read error likely. No DNA is shown, since the ends of the CDR3 on it are uncertain; the CDR3 is the one TCRdb lists.

The V gene's germline CDR1 is MNHEY and CDR2 SVGAGI. The CDR3 is 13 amino acids in total, end residues counted. The data were produced by immunoSEQ multiplex PCR, yet TCRdb's version contains in-frame clones alone and is incomplete. Here the sample spans roughly 15,000 clones, 85% being singletons. The clonotype originates from a male donor aged 60 or over with stage I lung adenocarcinoma. This chain joins TRBV6-5 and TRBJ1-1. Sample: peripheral blood, taken before any cancer treatment. The CDR3 is CASSYSGTGEQWI.